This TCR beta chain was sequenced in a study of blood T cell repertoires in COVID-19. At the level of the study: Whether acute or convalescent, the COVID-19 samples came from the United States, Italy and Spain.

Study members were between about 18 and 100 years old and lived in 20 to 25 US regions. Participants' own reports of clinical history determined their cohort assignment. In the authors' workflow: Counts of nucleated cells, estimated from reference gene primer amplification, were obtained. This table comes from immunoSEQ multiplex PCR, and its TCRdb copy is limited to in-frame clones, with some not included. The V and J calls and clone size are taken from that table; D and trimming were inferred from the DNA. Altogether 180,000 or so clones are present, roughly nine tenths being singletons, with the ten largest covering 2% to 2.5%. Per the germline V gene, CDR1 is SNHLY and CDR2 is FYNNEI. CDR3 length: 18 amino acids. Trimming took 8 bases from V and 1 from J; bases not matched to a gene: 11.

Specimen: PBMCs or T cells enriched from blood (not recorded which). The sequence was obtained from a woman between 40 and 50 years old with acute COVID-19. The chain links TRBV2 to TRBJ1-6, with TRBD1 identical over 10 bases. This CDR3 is CASGPGQGRGSYNSPLHF. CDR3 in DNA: TGTGCCAGCGGGCCGGGACAGGGGAGAGGGTCCTATAATTCACCCCTCCACTTT.